Each of the 15 T cell receptor beta chains below was sequenced from the same sample in a study of T cell repertoires in cytomegalovirus infection. One entry per CDR3 protein, called by TCRdb with MiXCR from the reads. The sample records 150,000 to 200,000 distinct CDR3 sequences, approximately 20% being singletons. Sequenced material: PBMCs. The receptors were sampled from a human donor in good health (CMV status not recorded). Some clones in this sample may be carry-over from other donors' samples.

This clonotype came up many times. The rearrangement links TRBV7-2 to TRBJ2-5; 9 nucleotides line up with TRBD1. Germline-derived CDR1 and CDR2 are SGHTA and FQGNSA. V lost 7 bases, J lost 1 base, and 1 base stayed unmatched. This CDR3 has 13 residues. The CDR3 region has the DNA TGTGCCAGCACGGGACAGGGCCAAGAGACCCAGTACTTC. Translation gives CASTGQGQETQYF.

This clonotype was observed many times. The chain uses TRBV7-9 and TRBJ2-7, with 7 bases identical to TRBD1. Germline V gene data show CDR1 as SEHNR and CDR2 as FQNEAQ (reference sequence). There are 14 residues in the CDR3. The V and J ends lost 4 bases and 2 bases, in that order; junction bases with no gene match: 5. The CDR3 spells CASSSGDSPYEQYF. The CDR3 DNA follows: TGTGCCAGCAGCTCAGGGGACAGCCCCTACGAGCAGTACTTC.

As regards this clonotype: Possible read error: a much larger clone is one base away. This chain connects TRBV7-9 to TRBJ1-5, with D perhaps TRBD1 (5 bases). Germline V gives CDR1 SEHNR, CDR2 FQNEAQ (reference sequence). CDR3 length equals 18 residues. CDR3 DNA sequence: TGTGCCAGCAGCTTGTCGGGACGGGCTTCGGGGAGCAATAAGCCCCAGCATTTT. This encodes CASSLSGRASGSNKPQHF.

The chain carries TRBV28 and TRBJ2-3; 12 bases fit TRBD2. Germline values: CDR1 MDHEN, CDR2 SYDVKM. The V and J ends lost 4 bases and 1 base, in that order; junction bases with no gene match: 9. This CDR3 contains 18 residues. The CDR3 sequence is CASSSGASGRAGTDTQYF. CDR3 sequence (DNA): TGTGCCAGCAGTTCGGGGGCTAGCGGGAGGGCCGGCACAGATACGCAGTATTTT.

This sequence joins TRBV7-3 and TRBJ2-7; possibly TRBD2 for D (5 bases). Trimming cost V 5 bases and J 9 bases, with 17 bases left between them. This CDR3 comprises 13 residues. Germline V gene lookup returns CDR1 SGHTA and CDR2 FQGTGA. For the CDR3, the DNA is TGTGCCAGCAGCCGGGCCTCCGGCGAGGGGCAGTACTTC. Protein product: CASSRASGEGQYF.

Ten or more counts support this clonotype. The J gene is TRBJ1-1, the V gene TRBV6-2 or TRBV6-3; D gene uncertain. V was trimmed by 1 base and J by 7 bases, leaving 7 bases between them. There are 12 residues in the CDR3. CDR1 is MNHEY, CDR2 SVGEGT, per germline. The CDR3 reads CASSYFRFEAFF. CDR3 DNA: TGTGCCAGCAGTTACTTCCGTTTTGAAGCTTTCTTT.

This clonotype was recorded a few times. The chain recombines TRBV7-8 with TRBJ1-6, with a weak D call TRBD1 (5 bases). The CDR3 extends over 15 amino acids. V was pared by 2 bases and J by 10 bases, with 15 bases between. CDR1 SGHVS and CDR2 FQNEAQ come from the germline V gene. The CDR3 reads CASSLTGRVSSPLHF. CDR3 in DNA: TGTGCCAGCAGCTTAACGGGCAGGGTCAGCTCACCCCTCCACTTT.

In its sample, this clonotype was seen a few times. The V gene is TRBV19, the J gene TRBJ2-7; 7 nucleotides align to TRBD1. Germline V lookup: CDR1 LNHDA, CDR2 SQIVND (reference sequence). The V gene end was trimmed by 3 bases and the J gene end by 2 bases; junction bases not matched to a gene: 4. The CDR3 spans 14 residues. CDR3 in DNA: TGTGCCAGTAGTATCGGCAGGGGGACCTACGAGCAGTACTTC. Protein: CASSIGRGTYEQYF.

In this sample, this clonotype turned up many times. This chain joins TRBV6-8 and TRBJ1-5; D gene uncertain. This CDR3 has 16 residues. V was clipped by 4 bases and J by 0 bases, with 13 bases between them. CDR1 is MNHGY, CDR2 SAAAGT, per germline. The CDR3 reads CASSSQFTPSNQPQHF. CDR3 nucleotides: TGTGCCAGCAGTTCCCAGTTCACCCCTAGCAATCAGCCCCAGCATTTT.

This clonotype was counted many times. The V and J genes are TRBV7-2 and TRBJ1-1; 7 bases are shared with TRBD1. Germline loops: CDR1 SGHTA, CDR2 FQGNSA. The V segment lost 6 bases and the J segment 2 bases; nucleotides outside the gene matches: 3. The CDR3 length is 13 residues. The CDR3 reads CASRYRGNTEAFF. CDR3 in DNA: TGTGCCAGCAGATACAGGGGTAACACTGAAGCTTTCTTT.

This chain links TRBV29-1 with TRBJ1-1; D gene ambiguous. Per germline, CDR1 SQVTM and CDR2 ANQGSEA. Trimming shortened V by 1 base and J by 6 bases, and 9 bases separated the two germline ends. The CDR3 contains 12 residues. The CDR3 here is CSVEGRAAEAFF. CDR3 in DNA: TGCAGCGTTGAAGGGAGGGCAGCTGAAGCTTTCTTT. The full variable domain, completed using reference TRBV29-1 and TRBJ1-1, is SAVISQKPSRDICQRGTSLTIQCQVDSQVTMMFWYRQQPGQSLTLIATANQGSEATYESGFVIDKFPISRPNLTFSTLTVSNMSPEDSSIYLCSVEGRAAEAFFGQGTRLTVV.

This clonotype was seen more than once but under ten times. This chain's CDR3 is CASSPPKRERGETQYF. DNA for the CDR3: TGTGCCAGCAGCCCCCCAAAGCGGGAGAGAGGAGAGACCCAGTACTTC. This chain links TRBV7-6 with TRBJ2-5; TRBD2 matches at 8 bases. CDR1 and CDR2 (germline): SGHVS, FNYEAQ. This CDR3 has 16 residues. V trimming: 5 bases; J trimming: 4 bases; junction bases outside the gene matches: 12.

The rearrangement joins TRBV19 to TRBJ2-1; D is uncertain. The CDR3 contains 16 residues. Per the germline V gene, CDR1 is LNHDA and CDR2 is SQIVND (reference sequence). Trimming removed 5 bases from V and 0 bases from J, with 14 bases in between. The CDR3 DNA sequence: TGTGCCAGTAGTGCCGACCCAACAGACTCCTACAATGAGCAGTTCTTC. It encodes CASSADPTDSYNEQFF.

This clonotype appeared a few times. This chain uses TRBV6-1 with TRBJ2-7, with D hard to call. Trimming removed 1 base from V and 3 bases from J, with 13 bases in between. Germline-derived CDR1 and CDR2 are MNHNS and SASEGT. The CDR3 is 15 residues long. The CDR3 region is CASSEVGRTDYEQYF. CDR3 DNA sequence: TGTGCCAGCAGTGAAGTGGGCAGGACCGACTACGAGCAGTACTTC.

This clonotype showed up just a few times. The chain has TRBV5-4 and TRBJ2-7; no firm D call. Germline CDR1 is SGHNT and CDR2 is YYREEE (reference sequence). The CDR3 covers 11 residues. The CDR3 DNA is TGTGTCAGTACGCGGAACTACGAGCAGTACTTC. Translated, it gives CVSTRNYEQYF.